This TCR beta chain was identified in a study of tissue T cells after allogeneic stem cell transplantation. Comparators were a few non-transplant cancer patients without known GI disease. Only in-frame clones appear in the TCRdb table, and some are missing; sequencing was by immunoSEQ multiplex PCR. The sample includes fewer than 30,000 clones, over 70% of them seen just once. Study results and caveats: Only a limited share of tissue TCRs appeared in blood or spleen.

On this clone itself: No antigen is known for it.

The CDR3 is 15 amino acids. The germline CDR1 and CDR2 sequences are SGHTS and YDEGEE. The V and J ends lost 4 bases and 2 bases respectively, with 13 bases between them. The receptor comes from a female donor of 60 years or more with lung cancer. The sample in question was tissue from the ileum, obtained at autopsy. The rearrangement joins TRBV5-8 to TRBJ2-1; tentatively, D is TRBD2 (6 bases). The CDR3 reads CASSLGTGTYNEQFF. CDR3 bases: TGTGCCAGCAGCCTCGGGACTGGAACCTACAATGAGCAGTTCTTC. The full variable domain, its missing parts supplied by reference TRBV5-8 and TRBJ2-1, is EAGVTQSPTHLIKTRGQQATLRCSPISGHTSVYWYQQALGLGLQFLLWYDEGEERNRGNFPPRFSGRQFPNYSSELNVNALELEDSALYLCASSLGTGTYNEQFFGPGTRLTVL.